This T cell receptor (beta chain) was recovered during a study of cytomegalovirus exposure and HLA in healthy donors. This clone was detected a few times. This CDR3 has 15 amino acids. CDR1 SGHNT and CDR2 YYREEE come from the germline V gene (reference sequence). V trimming: 2 bases; J trimming: 6 bases; junction bases outside the gene matches: 10. PCR amplification relied on 60 Vbeta primers (plus 13 Jbeta primers). Measured with immunoSEQ multiplex PCR; TCRdb has only the in-frame clones, and not every one. The repertoire has 100,000 to 150,000 clones, 60% to 85% of them found once; the top ten carry roughly 1.5%.

Sequencing used PBMCs. This chain uses TRBV5-4 with TRBJ2-7; TRBD1 matches 8 bases. The sequence was collected from a woman aged 18-35 years in good health and CMV-seronegative. In DNA, the CDR3 is TGTGCCAGCAGCTTCCTTAGGACAGGGCCGAGCGAGCAGTACTTC. Translation gives CASSFLRTGPSEQYF.